These 26 T cell receptor beta chains share one sample of origin, sequenced in a study of read filtering for tumor transcriptome and immune sequencing. Molecular barcoded adaptors covering alpha/delta and beta/gamma chains were used on around 400 ng RNA. TCRdb processed the reads anew with MiXCR; each CDR3 protein has one entry. The sample shows around 60,000 distinct CDR3 sequences, 15% to 25% of them seen only once. Input material: a population of CD138-negative cells sorted from bone marrow. The receptor set was obtained from a donor at least 40 years old with multiple myeloma.

This clonotype was counted many times. This chain uses TRBV12-3 or TRBV12-4 with TRBJ1-6, with D possibly matching TRBD1 (5 bases). V gave up 5 bases and J gave up 7 bases, with 12 bases separating them. The CDR3 covers 14 residues. The CDR3 spells CASSPGTTNSPLHF. In nucleotides, the CDR3 is TGTGCCAGCAGTCCCGGGACGACGAATTCACCCCTCCACTTT.

This clonotype was counted at least ten times. This rearrangement joins TRBV27 to TRBJ2-3; 9 bases line up with TRBD1. Trimming cost V 8 bases and J 2 bases; bases outside gene matches: 8. The CDR3 length is 15 residues. CDR1 is MNHEY, CDR2 SMNVEV, per germline (reference sequence). In DNA form, the CDR3 reads TGTGCCAGCGCACACAGGGGGCTGAACACAGATACGCAGTATTTT. This codes for CASAHRGLNTDTQYF.

J is TRBJ2-5 and V is TRBV7-6; no definite D call. Trimming stripped 5 bases from V and 5 bases from J, with 9 bases between. Germline lookup yields CDR1 SGHVS and CDR2 FNYEAQ. This CDR3 spans 12 amino acids. The DNA of the CDR3 is TGTGCCAGCAGCAACACCGGGGAGACCCAGTACTTC. Protein sequence: CASSNTGETQYF.

This clonotype has ten or more counts. The chain combines TRBV29-1 with TRBJ2-5; the match to TRBD1 covers 9 bases. The CDR3 is made up of 14 amino acids. Germline CDR1 is SQVTM and CDR2 is ANQGSEA. J lost 5 bases, V lost 5 bases, and 9 bases had no gene match. The CDR3 DNA follows: TGCAGCGTTATTACAGGGGGCGCCGGGGAGACCCAGTACTTC. Residues: CSVITGGAGETQYF.

This clonotype was recorded at least ten times. The chain carries TRBV6-5 and TRBJ1-5; possibly TRBD1 for D (5 bases). Germline V gene sequence: CDR1 MNHEY, CDR2 SVGAGI. The CDR3 sequence is 14 residues long. Trimming pared 7 bases from V and 6 bases from J, leaving 16 bases between. Here the CDR3 reads CASTPSGAGQPQHF. CDR3 nucleotide sequence: TGTGCCAGCACCCCCAGTGGGGCAGGTCAGCCCCAGCATTTT.

Ten or more counts support this clonotype. The chain combines TRBV5-5 with TRBJ1-5; D not resolved. Trimming cost V 1 base and J 2 bases, with 7 bases left between them. The germline CDR1 and CDR2 sequences are SGHKS and YYEKEE (reference sequence). The CDR3 contains 14 residues. Here the CDR3 reads CASSLSGGNQPQHF. As DNA, the CDR3 is TGTGCCAGCAGCTTGAGTGGGGGCAATCAGCCCCAGCATTTT.

With respect to this clonotype: A junction end diverges from the germline sequence, so it may reflect a read error. J is TRBJ2-1 and V is TRBV28, with a tentative D call TRBD2 (6 bases). Germline assignment: CDR1 MDHEN and CDR2 SYDVKM. This CDR3 region has 12 residues. The CDR3 spells CASKEGYNVQFF. CDR3 DNA: TGTGCGTCTAAGGAGGGTTACAATGTGCAGTTCTTC.

With respect to this clonotype: A clone one base away is much larger, so this may be a read error. J is TRBJ2-3 and V is TRBV5-1; D could derive from TRBD1 or TRBD2 (6 bases each). CDR1 is SGHRS and CDR2 is YFSETQ in the germline V gene. The CDR3 is 16 amino acids. Deletions cut 1 base from V and 2 bases from J, with 14 bases between. DNA of the CDR3: TGCGCCAGCAGCTTGCTTCCCGGGGGCTCCACAGATACGCAGTATTTT. Translation gives CASSLLPGGSTDTQYF. Variable domain in full (rest from reference TRBV5-1 and TRBJ2-3): KAGVTQTPRYLIKTRGQQVTLSCSPISGHRSVSWYQQTPGQGLQFLFEYFSETQRNKGNFPGRFSGRQFSNSRSEMNVSTLELGDSALYLCASSLLPGGSTDTQYFGPGTRLTVL.

The table lists this clonotype with many counts. J is TRBJ2-2 and V is TRBV6-4; weak D call: TRBD1 (6 bases). The CDR3 is 16 residues long. Germline CDR1 MRHNA, CDR2 SNTAGT. V was shortened by 5 bases and J by 2 bases, with 15 bases between the two germline ends. The CDR3 is CASSQERTVNTGELFF. CDR3 nucleotides: TGTGCCAGCAGTCAAGAGAGGACAGTCAACACCGGGGAGCTGTTTTTT.

This clonotype was found many times. The chain carries TRBV14 and TRBJ2-5, with 14 nucleotides matching TRBD2. V was clipped by 6 bases and J by 4 bases; unmatched bases: 7. CDR3 length equals 16 residues. Germline CDR1 is SGHDN and CDR2 is FVKESK. As DNA, the CDR3 is TGTGCCAGCAGACCCGGGACTAGCGGGAGAAGAGAGACCCAGTACTTC. Encoded protein: CASRPGTSGRRETQYF.

The chain joins TRBV10-3 to TRBJ2-2; D remains unclear. The V gene's germline CDR1 is ENHRY and CDR2 SYGVKD. The length of the CDR3 is 11 residues. The V end lost 8 bases, the J end lost 2 bases, and 3 bases lay between the germline ends. The CDR3 region has the DNA TGTGCCATCCAAAACACCGGGGAGCTGTTTTTT. Translating it yields CAIQNTGELFF.

This clonotype occurred many times. The rearrangement uses TRBV11-2 and TRBJ1-4, with a possible D match to TRBD1 (6 bases). CDR3 size: 15 residues. V lost 2 bases to trimming and J lost 8 bases, with 15 bases between them. CDR1 is SGHAT, CDR2 FQNNGV, per germline. The CDR3 loop is CASSLQGGSVEKLFF. In nucleotides, the CDR3 is TGTGCCAGCAGCTTACAAGGGGGGAGCGTGGAAAAACTGTTTTTT.

About this clonotype: A clone one base away is much larger, so this may be a read error. The chain uses TRBV6-4 and TRBJ1-5; 7 positions agree with TRBD1. The CDR3 is 17 amino acids. Germline V gives CDR1 MRHNA, CDR2 SNTAGT. The CDR3 sequence: CASRPTQQGPSNQLQHF. CDR3 DNA sequence: TGTGCCAGCAGACCCACCCAACAGGGGCCTAGCAATCAGCTCCAGCATTTT.

Note on this clonotype: This may be a read error, as it is one base from a much larger clone. This chain connects TRBV24-1 to TRBJ2-3; TRBD2 agrees at 9 bases. V trimming: 4 bases; J trimming: 4 bases; junction bases outside the gene matches: 8. The CDR3 covers 16 residues. Germline loops: CDR1 KGHDR, CDR2 SFDVKD. The CDR3 DNA is TGTGCCACCAGTGAGAGCGGGAGGCTCTACGCAGATACGCAGTATTTT. As protein: CATSESGRLYADTQYF.

In its sample, this clonotype was seen many times. The chain has TRBV5-1 and TRBJ2-1; 8 bases fit TRBD2. Germline-derived CDR1 and CDR2 are SGHRS and YFSETQ. The CDR3 loop spans 16 amino acids. Losses at the gene ends were 2 bases for V and 3 bases for J; bases not matched to a gene: 7. DNA for the CDR3: TGCGCCAGCAGCTTAATGGGAAGCGGGGGCTACAATGAGCAGTTCTTC. It specifies CASSLMGSGGYNEQFF.

This chain links TRBV13 with TRBJ1-3; 7 bases match TRBD1. V lost 5 bases to trimming and J lost 3 bases; unmatched junction nucleotides: 4. The germline V gene has CDR1 PRHDT and CDR2 FYEKMQ (reference sequence). CDR3 length equals 14 residues. CDR3 sequence: CASSDGTDGNTIYF. The CDR3 region has the DNA TGTGCCAGCAGCGACGGGACAGATGGAAACACCATATATTTT.

This clonotype was observed a few times. The rearrangement links TRBV6-6 to TRBJ2-5; TRBD1 might be the D (6 bases). Germline V lookup: CDR1 MNHNY, CDR2 SVGAGI (reference sequence). CDR3 length: 15 residues. V lost 2 bases and J 5 bases, leaving 15 bases between the germline ends. For the CDR3, the DNA is TGTGCCAGCAGTTACCCGGCAGGGACACTGGAGACCCAGTACTTC. This gives the protein CASSYPAGTLETQYF.

Of note for this clonotype: With a far larger clone one base away, a read error is the likely cause. This sequence joins TRBV7-2 and TRBJ2-2; 11 positions agree with TRBD2. V lost 5 bases to trimming and J lost 4 bases; unmatched junction nucleotides: 9. Looked up from germline, CDR1 is SGHTA and CDR2 is FQGNSA. The length of the CDR3 is 17 residues. DNA of the CDR3: TGTGCCAGCAGCCCTTCTAGCGGGAGGATGAGCACCGGGGAGCTGTTTTTT. This sequence encodes CASSPSSGRMSTGELFF.

This clonotype was seen ten or more times. In nucleotides, the CDR3 is TGCGCCAGCAGCTTGGCCCTGGAAACCGGGGAGCTGTTTTTT. Its translation: CASSLALETGELFF. The rearrangement links TRBV5-1 to TRBJ2-2; no firm D call. The CDR3 length is 14 residues. Trimming cost V 0 bases and J 5 bases, with 8 bases left between them. Germline CDR1 is SGHRS and CDR2 is YFSETQ.

This clonotype was observed at least ten times. This chain connects TRBV18 to TRBJ2-2, with no clear D. Per germline, CDR1 KGHSH and CDR2 LQKENI. V lost 4 bases and J 1 base, leaving 7 bases between the germline ends. The CDR3 runs to 14 residues. CDR3 in amino acids: CASSQVENTGELFF. The CDR3 DNA is TGTGCCAGCTCACAAGTAGAGAACACCGGGGAGCTGTTTTTT. Using reference TRBV18 and TRBJ2-2 for the parts outside the CDR3, the full variable domain is NAGVMQNPRHLVRRRGQEARLRCSPMKGHSHVYWYRQLPEEGLKFMVYLQKENIIDESGMPKERFSAEFPKEGPSILRIQQVVRGDSAAYFCASSQVENTGELFFGEGSRLTVL.

This clonotype showed up many times. This chain links TRBV2 with TRBJ1-5, with D tentatively TRBD1 (6 bases). The germline gives CDR1 SNHLY, CDR2 FYNNEI. This CDR3 region has 13 residues. Trimming removed 7 bases at V and 12 bases at J, with 19 bases between. The CDR3 loop reads CASNSDSRFLQHF. CDR3 coding DNA: TGTGCCAGCAACTCGGACAGCCGGTTCCTCCAGCATTTT.

This clonotype was seen ten or more times. The genes are TRBV24-1 and TRBJ2-2; 7 nucleotides line up with TRBD1. Trimming removed 5 bases from V and 2 bases from J; junction bases left unmatched: 1. This CDR3 contains 14 residues. In germline, CDR1 is KGHDR, CDR2 SFDVKD. CDR3 loop: CATSGDSNTGELFF. In DNA, the CDR3 is TGTGCCACCAGTGGGGACAGTAACACCGGGGAGCTGTTTTTT.

Regarding this clonotype: Compared with germline, one end of the junction differs, possibly owing to a read error. J is TRBJ2-5 and V is TRBV2; D might be TRBD2 (5 bases). The CDR3 loop spans 13 amino acids. CDR1 is SNHLY, CDR2 FYNNEI, per germline. The CDR3 DNA reads as TGTGCCAGCAGCCGGGATTTACAAGGGACCCAGTACTTC. As protein: CASSRDLQGTQYF. Looking up the rest from reference TRBV2 and TRBJ2-5 gives the full variable domain: EPEVTQTPSHQVTQMGQEVILRCVPISNHLYFYWYRQILGQKVEFLVSFYNNEISEKSEIFDDQFSVERPDGSNFTLKIRSTKLEDSAMYFCASSRDLQGTQYFGPGTRLLVL.

This clonotype showed up just a few times. The V gene is TRBV20-1, the J gene TRBJ1-5, with TRBD1 matching 7 bases. In germline, CDR1 is DFQATT, CDR2 SNEGSKA (reference sequence). The CDR3 runs to 15 residues. V shed 2 bases and J 0 bases; nucleotides not matched to a gene: 4. The CDR3 DNA sequence: TGCAGTGCTAGATACAGGGGCGGTAGCAATCAGCCCCAGCATTTT. Translation: CSARYRGGSNQPQHF.

This clonotype was seen ten or more times. This chain uses TRBV29-1 with TRBJ2-6; D not certain. CDR1 is SQVTM and CDR2 is ANQGSEA in the germline V gene. V lost 3 bases, J lost 0 bases, and 6 bases lay in between. The CDR3 spans 14 residues. The CDR3: CSVEGNSGANVLTF. The CDR3, as DNA: TGCAGCGTTGAGGGAAACTCTGGGGCCAACGTCCTGACTTTC.

This clonotype came up many times. The chain recombines TRBV10-3 with TRBJ2-3; 9 bases line up with TRBD2. CDR1 is ENHRY and CDR2 is SYGVKD in the germline V gene. The CDR3 runs to 15 residues. The V gene end was trimmed by 6 bases and the J gene end by 3 bases; junction bases not matched to a gene: 7. In DNA, the CDR3 is TGTGCCATCAGCGAGGCGGGGGGGGCAACAGATACGCAGTATTTT. It encodes CAISEAGGATDTQYF.